This section outlines one TCR gamma chain sequence together with its context. Its antigen remains unidentified. No per-base quality is available; no much larger clone lies one base away. This record belongs to a study of intestinal T cells in coeliac disease (dated by TCRdb to the early 2020s). Some background on the complete study: In the TRG cohort, coeliac patients were much younger than controls, with a mean age of roughly 15 years compared with around 50 years. The TCR-delta (TRD) cohort included duodenal biopsies from about ten coeliac disease patients and about ten non-coeliac controls. A second, larger TCR-gamma (TRG) cohort included duodenal biopsies from approximately 36 coeliac disease patients and about 22 non-coeliac controls.

Unmatched junction bases come to 6, with V trimmed by 8 bases and J by 10 bases. Inclusive of the bounding cysteine and phenylalanine, the CDR3 is 10 residues long. Only the CDR3 part of the read is kept: 30 bases, read in frame from the first base. The protocol used for the library was multiplex PCR. Sequencer: Ion Torrent PGM. TRG repertoires were amplified from 200 ng of biopsy DNA using the LymphoTrack kit, whose primers carry Illumina adapters. TRG amplicons were purified using AMPure XP beads, were quantified on a 2100 Bioanalyzer, and were pooled equimolarly. Sequencing of TRG libraries was performed on an Ion PGM instrument. On the authors' methods: Reads in which more than 10% of nucleotides fell below the per-patient third-quartile quality score were removed with FastX. Reads were aligned with IMGT/HighV-QUEST to assign V, D and J genes, identify CDR3 regions and assess functionality. After the sequences were translated into amino acids, every sequence predicted to be non-functional was thrown out. CDR3s were split into kmers, with and without positional annotation; kmer frequencies underwent PCA, and samples were clustered using all 1023 combinations of PCs 1-10. Classification was validated by leave-one-out cross-validation, re-optimising parameters on the remaining samples each time. Shannon diversity was calculated using the vegan R package from repeated random subsamples equal to the lowest read count. For TCRdb, the public reads were processed anew by CATT, and duplicate DNA sequences were folded into one row. Clone size and V and J calls follow TCRdb, not the original study. The sample data list about 1,000 gamma-chain clones, and 40% to 65% of these were observed just once. The ten largest clones represent roughly a third of the sample.

Genomic DNA was extracted with the QIAamp DNA FFPE tissue kit from ten 5-um FFPE scrolls per case. To test whether coeliac disease could be classified from the TCR repertoire, the study used duodenal biopsies that were formalin-fixed paraffin-embedded, fully anonymised, and surplus to diagnostic needs. No clinical or histological suspicion of coeliac disease was present in controls, and upper endoscopy was performed in controls for reflux, dyspepsia or gastritis. The full study reports these points: Age was significantly different between the coeliac and control groups, but splitting the analysis by age did not give a significant classification. FFPE-derived DNA was found to be relatively degraded, and loss of a proportion of TCR sequences in each sample was likely caused by this degradation. Repeated CDR3 amino acid sequences could not be distinguished from PCR duplicates. TRG clustering correctly classified most of the 54 biopsies (around 94%), with a reported leave-one-out accuracy of roughly 90%. All 22 biopsies in training were correctly classified by TRD kmer-based clustering, and a leave-one-out accuracy of about 90% was reported.

This receptor was obtained from a human donor who served as a control with a normal duodenal biopsy, not a healthy volunteer. The specimen sequenced was a duodenal biopsy. Recombination linked TRGV10 to TRGJ1 or TRGJ2. TRGV10 is labeled an ORF, and its function is uncertain. The encoded CDR3 is CAAWDKKKLF. The DNA reads as follows: TGTGCTGCGTGGGACAAAAAGAAACTCTTT.